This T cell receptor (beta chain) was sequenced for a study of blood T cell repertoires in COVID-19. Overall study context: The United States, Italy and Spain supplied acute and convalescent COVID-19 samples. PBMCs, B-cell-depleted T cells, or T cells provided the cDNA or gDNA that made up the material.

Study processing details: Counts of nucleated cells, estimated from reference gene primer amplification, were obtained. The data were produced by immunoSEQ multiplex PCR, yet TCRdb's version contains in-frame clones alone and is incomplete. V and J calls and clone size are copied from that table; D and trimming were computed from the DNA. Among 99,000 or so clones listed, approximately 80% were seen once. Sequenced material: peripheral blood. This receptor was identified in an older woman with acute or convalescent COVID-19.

DNA of the CDR3: TGTGCCAGCAGTGACGTTCAAACCGGGGAGCTGTTTTTT. Its translation is CASSDVQTGELFF. The chain recombines TRBV6-4 with TRBJ2-2; the D is unclear. Germline lookup yields CDR1 MRHNA and CDR2 SNTAGT. CDR3 length equals 13 residues. V lost 2 bases and J lost 5, with 6 bases in between.